The T cell receptor (beta chain) described here comes from a study of T cell responses to AZD1222 COVID-19 vaccine (dated by TCRdb to the early 2020s). With respect to the entire study: TCR sequencing was performed for about 240 trial participants, of whom about 200 were given two doses of AZD1222 and some 26 were given two doses of MenACWY control vaccine. Trial participants were enrolled into age subgroups of 18-55, 56-69 and 70-plus years, which contained about 160, 30 and 59 TCR-sequenced participants, respectively.

Explained via the paper, the time point label denotes: about 28 days (+/-7) after the second vaccine dose. AZD1222 recipients given second doses at about 4 weeks or at about 12 weeks were pooled, since spike-specific TCR depth and breadth were not found to differ between the two schedules. Vaccinee samples came from UK trials COV001 and COV002, including a single-blind randomized controlled phase 2/3 trial of AZD1222 (ChAdOx1 nCoV-19) in healthy adults. For TCRbeta chain sequencing, PBMC samples were collected from trial participants at day 0 and at day 28 after the second dose. The CDR3 regions of human TCRbeta chains were subjected to immunosequencing. Concerning the study's data processing: TCRs in the repertoires were compared against a reference library of SARS-CoV-2-specific TCRs that had been generated with the MIRA antigen-specificity platform. Breadth was defined as the fraction of unique TCRs that were SARS-CoV-2-associated, and depth was defined as the fraction of total T cells that were SARS-CoV-2-associated. Using the MIRA data, every spike-specific TCR was mapped to the spike region that the TCR reacted to and assigned to either a CD4 or a CD8 class. Log10-transformed breadth and depth values were compared by one-way ANOVA with Sidak's multiple comparisons tests. The table comes from immuneACCESS by way of TCRdb, which keeps in-frame sequences with V and J called. Part of the clones is missing from these tables; in studies checked, under half for an unresolved V gene and the rest for unknown reasons. The DNA was the basis for D and trimming; V, J and clone size are from that table. This sample lists about 140,000 clones; about nine tenths were detected once. 1.5% to 2.5% of the sample belongs to the ten largest clones.

In regard to this clone: The antigen it binds to is not known. Base qualities are not recorded, but no much larger clone differs from it by a single base.

What the work shows at the level of the full study, not this receptor alone: The vaccine-associated CD4 TCRs covered the entire spike protein, and the dominant responses fell in regions 160-218 and 743-854. After two AZD1222 doses, both the breadth and the depth of spike-specific TCRs were significantly higher than at day 0 and than in MenACWY recipients. Most participants were white British and females outnumbered males, and the authors suggested that clonal diversity may have been underestimated. In the small 56-69-year group, the increase in depth fell short of significance, most likely because of low power. Conclusions about previously exposed vaccinees were limited because only six AZD1222 recipients were SARS-CoV-2 seropositive at baseline. No day 14 peak-response samples were available, so repertoires were characterized only after the peak T cell response. Epitopes outside the regions mutated in the B.1.351 and B.1.1.7 variants were reportedly recognized by nearly half of the unique spike-specific TCRs.

Here the sequenced sample was peripheral blood, taken 28 days after the second AZD1222 dose. This clonotype was sampled from an adult who received the AZD1222 COVID-19 vaccine.

The DNA is as follows: TGTGCCAGCAGCCCCGGGACCACCAGCGGCGGCGCCAACAATGAGCAGTTCTTC. Translation gives CASSPGTTSGGANNEQFF. The sequence links TRBV7-9 to TRBJ2-1, with the D gene tentatively TRBD1 or TRBD2, based on 5 matching bases in each. Sequences SEHNR (CDR1) and FQNEAQ (CDR2) are obtained from the germline V gene (reference sequence). The CDR3 runs 18 amino acids, cysteine and phenylalanine included. The DNA shown is the 54-base CDR3, in frame from base 1. V and J lose 5 bases and 5 bases, and a span of 25 bases separates them.